This TCR beta chain was observed in a study of glioma-infiltrating T cells after dendritic cell vaccination. Study-wide context: Dendritic cell vaccine was injected intradermally three times, biweekly.

Using immunoSEQ multiplex PCR, the repertoire was profiled, and TCRdb retains in-frame clones only, with some absent. The table records 100,000 or so clones, 90% of them present only once. Germline V lookup: CDR1 SEHNR, CDR2 FQNEAQ (reference sequence). CDR3 length: 13 residues. Between the trimmed V and J ends, which lost 4 bases and 5 bases, there was a span of 9 bases. Regarding time point: after dendritic cell vaccination, including at tumor progression/relapse. Isocitrate dehydrogenase mutation was absent in all glioblastoma patients. Before vaccination, two weeks after the third vaccination, and at progression, PBMC were collected. Whole-study results and caveats: Complete blood and tumor specimen sets were limited to few patients.

About this clone itself: Antigen specificity is unknown.

V is TRBV7-9 and J is TRBJ2-1; D is undetermined. This specimen consisted of blood, obtained after dendritic cell vaccination. This clonotype was sampled from a human donor with glioblastoma. Here the CDR3 reads CASSSHPDNEQFF. As DNA, the CDR3 is TGTGCCAGCAGCTCCCACCCGGACAATGAGCAGTTCTTC.